Sequencing of this T cell receptor (beta chain) was carried out in a study of spatial heterogeneity in lung cancer (dated by TCRdb to the late 2010s). In terms of the full investigation: The donors were approximately 70 patients from the lung TRACERx cohort who had early-stage, untreated non-small cell lung cancer. Follow-up PBMC samples were sequenced whenever available, with a median time to follow-up of roughly 22 months after resection. More beta-chain than alpha-chain transcripts were consistently detected, likely reflecting higher beta-chain transcript abundance. In the raw uncorrected reads, each unique combination of TCR and UMI appeared more than ten times on average. In non-small cell lung cancer, the study made a quantitative comparison of TCR alpha and beta repertoires among multiple tumor regions, matched nontumor lung and blood. Nonsynonymous mutation counts, determined by whole-exome sequencing of tumor tissue, were related to TCR repertoire features. At surgery, 220 tumor regions, roughly 62 matched nontumor lung samples and a few dozen PBMC samples were TCR-sequenced for both alpha and beta chains. Here is what the overall study found, with its caveats: Confirming at a functional level the hypothesis that regional TCRs recognize regional mutations was considered to require additional single-cell paired TCR alpha and beta sequencing. Comparisons of baseline and follow-up blood repertoires included only 15 or so patients. Ubiquitous expanded tumor TCRs showed up in blood more often at tumor resection than at routine follow-up.

The time point label corresponds to: blood at routine non-recurrence follow-up after resection. Whole RNA extracted from tumor and nontumor lung tissue, or from cryopreserved PBMC samples, was used for TCR sequencing without cell sorting. Patients were selected for TCR sequencing only if sufficient RNA was available from at least two tumor regions. This clonotype was recorded many times. This receptor's antigen is unknown. No base-level quality is on record; no much larger clone is a single base apart. V sheds 2 bases and J sheds 0 bases, leaving 9 bases between their ends. The germline V gene supplies CDR1 SGHRS and CDR2 YFSETQ. The cysteine opens and the phenylalanine closes a CDR3 of 16 amino acids. The entry retains the CDR3 DNA only, 48 bases that are in frame from base 1. Library preparation used 5' RACE. Sequencing used a NextSeq 500. To allow correction of PCR and sequencing errors, the TCR library protocol tagged every TCR cDNA molecule with a unique molecular identifier. The study's own analysis went as follows. TCR identification, UMI-based error correction and CDR3 extraction were all carried out with Decombinator tools. Expanded TCRs were defined as those above a frequency of 2 per 1,000, corresponding to the top 1% of the tumor frequency distribution. Rényi diversity was computed with the R vegan package after subsampling each repertoire 100 times to 5,000 TCRs. To build CDR3 similarity networks, amino acid triplet string-kernel similarity was used, and CDR3s were connected when their pairwise similarity was above 0.82. The public reads were quality trimmed at Q25 with fastp and then assembled into clones with MiXCR by TCRdb, keeping productive beta chains. Each CDR3 protein gets just one entry, which takes the most common genes and DNA from the rows behind it. The V and J calls and clone size are TCRdb's, not the authors'. The sample table lists over 35,000 distinct CDR3 sequences, over 9.5% of them with a count of one. The ten largest clones take up 17% of the sample.

Sequencing was performed on PBMCs, taken at follow-up. The TCR sequence derives from a female donor with early-stage non-small cell lung cancer. This receptor chain uses TRBV5-1 and TRBJ2-6; the D gene remains uncertain. The CDR3 reads CASSFAELSGANVLTF. The DNA sequence reads TGCGCCAGCAGCTTTGCAGAGCTCTCTGGGGCCAACGTCCTGACTTTC.